The 20 T cell receptor beta chains given below trace back to one sample, sequenced in a study of glioma-infiltrating T cells. TCR alpha and beta CDR3 regions were amplified from RNA using iRepertoire nested multiplex PCR. TCRdb used MiXCR to reprocess the multiplex PCR reads, holding one entry per CDR3 protein. The table shows fewer than 200,000 distinct CDR3 sequences, with around 30% occurring only once. The specimen sequenced was glioma tissue, nonneoplastic brain tissue, or PBMCs (not recorded which). These TCRs come from a human donor with low-grade glioma or glioblastoma, undergoing nonglioma brain surgery, or in good health (not recorded which).

Regarding this clonotype: A read error may be the cause here, since a much bigger clone is one base away. The chain combines TRBV2 with TRBJ2-7; 7 bases are shared with TRBD2. The V segment lost 7 bases and the J segment 4 bases; nucleotides outside the gene matches: 16. The CDR3 sequence is 16 residues long. Germline-derived CDR1 and CDR2 are SNHLY and FYNNEI. The CDR3 is CASIPVGGRGYYEQYF. Written as DNA, the CDR3 is TGTGCCAGCATTCCCGTGGGCGGGAGAGGTTATTACGAGCAGTACTTC.

The chain joins TRBV7-2 to TRBJ2-5; possibly TRBD2 for D (5 bases). Looked up from germline, CDR1 is SGHTA and CDR2 is FQGNSA. V was pared by 7 bases and J by 3 bases, with 27 bases between. This CDR3 is built from 18 residues. CDR3 sequence reads: CASISFLTTGFNKETQYF. In nucleotides, the CDR3 is TGTGCCAGCATCAGCTTCCTAACGACGGGATTTAATAAAGAGACCCAGTACTTC.

This clonotype was observed at least ten times. The DNA for the CDR3 is TGTGCCAGCAGTATACTGACAGAAATGCAAGAGACCCAGTACTTC. It specifies CASSILTEMQETQYF. The rearrangement joins TRBV25-1 to TRBJ2-5; D is perhaps TRBD1 (5 bases). This CDR3 contains 15 residues. Germline CDR1 reads MGHDK; CDR2 reads SYGVNS. V was pared by 5 bases and J by 2 bases, with 15 bases between.

Regarding this clonotype: This sequence may be a read error, since a much larger clone differs from it by one base. The chain joins TRBV7-6 to TRBJ2-5; the D gene is possibly TRBD2 (5 bases). The CDR3 is 15 amino acids. CDR1 SGHVS and CDR2 FNYEAQ come from the germline V gene. CDR3 protein: CVSSLGSVRRETQYF. DNA of the CDR3: TGTGTCAGCAGCTTAGGTAGCGTGAGGCGAGAGACCCAGTACTTC.

In this sample, this clonotype turned up many times. V gene TRBV6-1 combines with J gene TRBJ2-5, with 9 bases matching TRBD1. This CDR3 spans 14 amino acids. After removal of 4 bases from V and 5 bases from J, the junction contained 5 bases not matched to a gene. CDR1 is MNHNS, CDR2 SASEGT, per germline. In DNA form, the CDR3 reads TGTGCCAGCAGTGCTACAGGGGGCTGGGAGACCCAGTACTTC. The encoded protein is CASSATGGWETQYF.

In regard to this clonotype: It may be a read error: a sequence one base away is much more abundant. The CDR3 does not close with the conserved phenylalanine or tryptophan, likely indicating a read error. The rearrangement links TRBV24-1 to TRBJ2-1; D is ambiguous. Trimming left V 4 bases short and J 1 base short, with 7 bases between. Germline V gives CDR1 KGHDR, CDR2 SFDVKD. The CDR3 is 14 residues long. CDR3: CATSDPRSYNEQFS. The CDR3 region has the DNA TGTGCCACCAGTGACCCACGGTCCTACAATGAGCAGTTCTCC.

This clonotype was seen at least ten times. V is TRBV7-2 and J is TRBJ1-5; D is unclear. The length of the CDR3 is 14 residues. Between the trimmed V and J ends, which lost 3 bases and 3 bases, there was a span of 9 bases. CDR1 is SGHTA and CDR2 is FQGNSA in the germline V gene. The CDR3 DNA reads TGTGCCAGCAGCTTCACCGGGGTCAATCAGCCCCAGCATTTT. Protein product: CASSFTGVNQPQHF.

This clonotype was observed a single time. This may arise from a read error, as a much more abundant clone is one base away. The CDR3 end shows no conserved phenylalanine or tryptophan, and so a read error is likely. The gene calls are TRBV10-3 and TRBJ2-7; D remains ambiguous. Per the germline V gene, CDR1 is ENHRY and CDR2 is SYGVKD. The V end lost 0 bases, the J end lost 10 bases, and 7 bases lay between the germline ends. The CDR3 spans 11 residues. CDR3 coding DNA: TGTGCCATCAGTGAGTCGGACCGACAGTACCTC. This gives the protein CAISESDRQYL.

Many counts were recorded for this clonotype. This chain joins TRBV4-2 and TRBJ2-3, with TRBD2 identical over 16 bases. The V segment lost 0 bases and the J segment 2 bases; nucleotides outside the gene matches: 5. CDR1 and CDR2 from the germline V gene are LGHNA and YNFKEQ. The length of the CDR3 is 19 residues. CDR3 protein: CASSQEGLAGGGTTDTQYF. CDR3 DNA: TGTGCCAGCAGCCAAGAGGGACTAGCGGGAGGGGGAACCACAGATACGCAGTATTTT.

This clonotype has a count of ten or more. The V gene is TRBV4-2, the J gene TRBJ2-7; 11 nucleotides match TRBD2. This CDR3 is 13 amino acids long. CDR1 and CDR2 (germline): LGHNA, YNFKEQ. The ends lost 8 bases at V and 6 bases at J; junction bases unmatched: 6. In DNA form, the CDR3 reads TGTGCCAGCCAGACTAGCGGGACGGGCGAGCAGTACTTC. Amino acids: CASQTSGTGEQYF.

About this clonotype: Lacking the conserved final phenylalanine or tryptophan, this CDR3 likely reflects a read error. The chain carries TRBV7-9 and TRBJ2-1; the D is unclear. Between the trimmed V and J ends, which lost 6 bases and 6 bases, there was a span of 3 bases. The CDR3 is made up of 10 amino acids. Germline V gives CDR1 SEHNR, CDR2 FQNEAQ (reference sequence). CDR3 DNA sequence: TGTGCCAGCAGACGCAATGAGCAGTTCTTA. Translation gives CASRRNEQFL.

Turning to this clonotype: No conserved phenylalanine or tryptophan ends this CDR3, so it is likely a read error. V usage is TRBV25-1 and J usage is TRBJ1-2, with 8 bases identical to TRBD1. The germline V gene encodes CDR1 MGHDK and CDR2 SYGVNS. The CDR3 is 16 residues long. CDR3 region: CASSSSSGQGYYDYTL. CDR3 bases: TGTGCCAGCAGTTCTTCTTCCGGACAGGGATACTATGACTACACCTTA.

At least ten counts were recorded for this clonotype. V gene TRBV6-1 combines with J gene TRBJ1-5, with D unresolved. The CDR3 covers 16 residues. Trimming removed 5 bases from V and 0 bases from J, with 14 bases in between. Per the germline V gene, CDR1 is MNHNS and CDR2 is SASEGT. CDR3 residues: CASSSGPNYSNQPQHF. CDR3 nucleotide sequence: TGTGCCAGCAGTTCCGGCCCAAACTATAGCAATCAGCCCCAGCATTTT.

At least ten counts were recorded for this clonotype. The chain carries TRBV3-1 and TRBJ2-5; 10 bases match TRBD2. With 0 bases clipped from V and 6 bases from J, the junction kept 4 bases outside the gene matches. The CDR3 is made up of 15 amino acids. The V gene's germline CDR1 is LGHDT and CDR2 YNNKEL (reference sequence). The chain's CDR3 is CASSQDTSGVKTQYF. CDR3 sequence (DNA): TGTGCCAGCAGCCAAGATACTAGCGGGGTGAAGACCCAGTACTTC.

With respect to this clonotype: Being one base from a much bigger clone, this may be a read error. Here the CDR3 DNA reads TGTGCCAGCAGCTTATTCGCGACAGGGTTTCCAGAGACCCAGTACTTC. Protein: CASSLFATGFPETQYF. This chain joins TRBV7-2 and TRBJ2-5; 7 nucleotides agree with TRBD1. Germline V CDR1 and CDR2: SGHTA, FQGNSA. This CDR3 is 16 amino acids long. Trimming at V came to 2 bases and at J to 4 bases, leaving 10 bases not matched to a gene. Full variable domain (remainder filled in from reference TRBV7-2 and TRBJ2-5): GAGVSQSPSNKVTEKGKDVELRCDPISGHTALYWYRQSLGQGLEFLIYFQGNSAPDKSGLPSDRFSAERTGGSVSTLTIQRTQQEDSAVYLCASSLFATGFPETQYFGPGTRLLVL.

This clonotype was found many times. The CDR3 reads CASSHLGGDYEQYF. CDR3 sequence (DNA): TGCGCCAGCAGCCACCTGGGGGGTGACTACGAGCAGTACTTC. The chain combines TRBV4-3 with TRBJ2-7; D might be TRBD2 (6 bases). CDR1 and CDR2 (germline): LGHNA, YSLEER. CDR3 size: 14 residues. V was shortened by 3 bases and J by 3 bases, with 12 bases between the two germline ends.

This clonotype was detected once. One end of the junction varies from germline; a read error may be responsible. The chain carries TRBV5-6 and TRBJ2-5; D might be TRBD1 or TRBD2, each matching 5 bases. The CDR3 is 15 amino acids. Germline V gene data show CDR1 as SGHDT and CDR2 as YYEEEE. CDR3 bases: TGTGCCAGCAGCTTGGCGAGGGGAAACCAAGAGACCCAGTATTTC. Translating gives CASSLARGNQETQYF.

This clonotype came up many times. J is TRBJ1-6 and V is TRBV28; unclear D gene. V was cut by 2 bases and J by 5 bases, with 19 bases left in between. CDR1 and CDR2 (germline): MDHEN, SYDVKM. The CDR3 is 18 residues long. CDR3 sequence (DNA): TGTGCCAGCAGTTTAGGAGGATCCTCACGGACTAATAATTCACCCCTCCACTTT. Protein product: CASSLGGSSRTNNSPLHF.

This clonotype was picked up many times. The chain uses TRBV4-2 and TRBJ2-1; D may be TRBD2 (5 bases). The germline V gene encodes CDR1 LGHNA and CDR2 YNFKEQ. The CDR3 runs to 14 residues. V gave up 1 base and J gave up 7 bases, with 11 bases separating them. DNA of the CDR3: TGTGCCAGCAGCCAAGCGGAGCCGGGAAATGAGCAGTTCTTC. Its protein is CASSQAEPGNEQFF.

This clonotype was seen many times. The rearrangement links TRBV12-3 or TRBV12-4 to TRBJ2-5, with D hard to call. V shed 5 bases and J shed 2 bases, with 15 bases lying between them. This CDR3 region has 15 residues. The CDR3 DNA reads as TGTGCCAGCAGTCCCAATTGGGCAGCGCAAGAGACCCAGTACTTC. As protein: CASSPNWAAQETQYF.